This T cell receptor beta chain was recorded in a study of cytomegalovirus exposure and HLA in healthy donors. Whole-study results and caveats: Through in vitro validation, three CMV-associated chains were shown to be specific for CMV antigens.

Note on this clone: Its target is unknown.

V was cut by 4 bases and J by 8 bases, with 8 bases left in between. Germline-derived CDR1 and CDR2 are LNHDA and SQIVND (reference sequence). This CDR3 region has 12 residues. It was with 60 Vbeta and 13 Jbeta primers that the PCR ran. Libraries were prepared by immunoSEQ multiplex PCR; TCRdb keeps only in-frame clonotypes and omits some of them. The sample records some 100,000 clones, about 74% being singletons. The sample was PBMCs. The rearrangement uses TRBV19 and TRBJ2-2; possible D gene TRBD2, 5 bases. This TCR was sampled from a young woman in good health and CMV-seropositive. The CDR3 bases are TGTGCCAGTAGTAATTTAGCGGGGGAGCTGTTTTTT. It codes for CASSNLAGELFF.